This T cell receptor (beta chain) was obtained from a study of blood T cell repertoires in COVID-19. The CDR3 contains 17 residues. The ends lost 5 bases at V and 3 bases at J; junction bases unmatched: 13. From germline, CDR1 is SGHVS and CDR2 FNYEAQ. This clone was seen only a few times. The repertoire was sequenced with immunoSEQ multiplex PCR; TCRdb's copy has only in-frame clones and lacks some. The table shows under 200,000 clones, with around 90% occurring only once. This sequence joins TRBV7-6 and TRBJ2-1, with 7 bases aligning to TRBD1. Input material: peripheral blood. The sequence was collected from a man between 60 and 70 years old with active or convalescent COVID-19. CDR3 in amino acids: CASSPHPRDSLYNEQFF. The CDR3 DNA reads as TGTGCCAGCAGCCCACATCCCCGGGACAGTCTCTACAATGAGCAGTTCTTC. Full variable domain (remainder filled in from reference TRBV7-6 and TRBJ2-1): GAGVSQSPRYKVTKRGQDVALRCDPISGHVSLYWYRQALGQGPEFLTYFNYEAQQDKSGLPNDRFSAERPEGSISTLTIQRTEQRDSAMYRCASSPHPRDSLYNEQFFGPGTRLTVL.